This is a list of T cell receptor beta chains from one sample in a study of shared T cell receptors in the human thymus. Profiled with immunoSEQ multiplex PCR; TCRdb holds only in-frame clones, not every one. The repertoire includes approximately 490,000 clones, 78% of them detected once, and about 0.014% sits in the top ten. This sample also belongs to another study, concerning human thymus T cells.

Sequencing used thymocytes. Source of these receptors: a boy younger than two with a congenital heart defect. Both conserved end residues are part of each CDR3. A D gene is named only where the DNA matches it firmly. Size tells how often a clone was seen (once, few, many) or the class of an expanded clone, and some rows leave it out.

d_call: TRBD1
v_call: TRBV27
clone_size: NA
j_call: TRBJ2-7
cdr3_nt: TGTGCCAGCAGTTTTTCGGGACAGTCCTACGAGCAGTACTTC
cdr3_aa: CASSFSGQSYEQYF

d_call: NA
v_call: TRBV27
clone_size: NA
j_call: TRBJ1-1
cdr3_nt: TGTGCCAGCAGTCATCGTGGGAGGGACACTGAAGCTTTCTTT
cdr3_aa: CASSHRGRDTEAFF

d_call: NA
v_call: TRBV19
clone_size: NA
j_call: TRBJ1-5
cdr3_nt: TGTGCCAGTAGTATAGAGGACAGTTCCCAGCCCCAGCATTTT
cdr3_aa: CASSIEDSSQPQHF

d_call: NA
v_call: TRBV20-1
clone_size: few
j_call: TRBJ1-1
cdr3_nt: TGCAGTGCTCCCGGGAACACTGAAGCTTTCTTT
cdr3_aa: CSAPGNTEAFF

d_call: TRBD2
v_call: TRBV30
clone_size: NA
j_call: TRBJ2-1
cdr3_nt: TGTGCCTGGAGTGCCGGGCGGGAGTCCCGAGGGAATGAGCAGTTCTTC
cdr3_aa: CAWSAGRESRGNEQFF

d_call: NA
v_call: TRBV7-9
clone_size: NA
j_call: TRBJ1-5
cdr3_nt: TGTGCCAGCAGCCCCGAGGGAAGCAATCAGCCCCAGCATTTT
cdr3_aa: CASSPEGSNQPQHF

d_call: TRBD2
v_call: TRBV2
clone_size: NA
j_call: TRBJ2-7
cdr3_nt: TGTGCCAGCAGTGAAGCGGGCAAAGGGACTAGCGAGAACCCCTACGAGCAGTACTTC
cdr3_aa: CASSEAGKGTSENPYEQYF

d_call: NA
v_call: TRBV6-6
clone_size: NA
j_call: TRBJ2-3
cdr3_nt: TGTGCCAGCAGTTATGGCCCGGATACGCAGTATTTT
cdr3_aa: CASSYGPDTQYF

d_call: TRBD1
v_call: TRBV27
clone_size: NA
j_call: TRBJ2-7
cdr3_nt: TGTGCCAGCAGCCCGGGGGACAGGGTCGCCGAGCAGTACTTC
cdr3_aa: CASSPGDRVAEQYF

d_call: NA
v_call: TRBV28
clone_size: NA
j_call: TRBJ1-2
cdr3_nt: TGTGCCAGCAGCCGCCCGCGGGGGACTTTCTATGGCTACACCTTC
cdr3_aa: CASSRPRGTFYGYTF

d_call: TRBD1
v_call: TRBV6-1
clone_size: few
j_call: TRBJ1-5
cdr3_nt: TGTGCCAGCAGTGAATCGGGACAGCTGATTTATAGCAATCAGCCCCAGCATTTT
cdr3_aa: CASSESGQLIYSNQPQHF

d_call: TRBD1
v_call: TRBV5-1
clone_size: few
j_call: TRBJ2-1
cdr3_nt: TGCGCCAGCAGCCCTTCGCGACAGGGGGCACGAGCCCTCGGCAATGAGCAGTTCTTC
cdr3_aa: CASSPSRQGARALGNEQFF

d_call: NA
v_call: TRBV5-4
clone_size: NA
j_call: TRBJ2-5
cdr3_nt: TGTGCCAGCAGCTTGAGGGGGAGCGTCCAAGAGACCCAGTACTTC
cdr3_aa: CASSLRGSVQETQYF

d_call: NA
v_call: TRBV15
clone_size: once
j_call: TRBJ1-5
cdr3_nt: TGTGCCACCAGCAGATACAGGGAGAGCAATCAGCCCCAGCATTTT
cdr3_aa: CATSRYRESNQPQHF

d_call: NA
v_call: TRBV6-6
clone_size: NA
j_call: TRBJ2-7
cdr3_nt: TGTGCCAGCAGCCCCTCGGGGAGGTACGAGCAGTACTTC
cdr3_aa: CASSPSGRYEQYF

d_call: NA
v_call: TRBV4-2
clone_size: NA
j_call: TRBJ2-7
cdr3_nt: TGTGCCAGCAGCCAGCGGGGCGGGTCGACTTACGAGCAGTACTTC
cdr3_aa: CASSQRGGSTYEQYF

d_call: TRBD2
v_call: TRBV6-4
clone_size: few
j_call: TRBJ2-2
cdr3_nt: TGTGCCAGAAAGACCGGGACTAGCGGGAGGGGGAACACCGGGGAGCTGTTTTTT
cdr3_aa: CARKTGTSGRGNTGELFF

d_call: NA
v_call: TRBV11-2
clone_size: NA
j_call: TRBJ2-7
cdr3_nt: TGTGCCAGCAGCCGCTCAGGGGTCCCCTCCTACGAGCAGTACTTC
cdr3_aa: CASSRSGVPSYEQYF

d_call: TRBD2
v_call: TRBV29-1
clone_size: NA
j_call: TRBJ2-1
cdr3_nt: TGCAGCGTCCCCCTCGGGGGCGGGAGGGGCTCCTACAATGAGCAGTTCTTC
cdr3_aa: CSVPLGGGRGSYNEQFF

d_call: TRBD1
v_call: TRBV18
clone_size: NA
j_call: TRBJ1-5
cdr3_nt: TGTGCCAGCTCACCGGGACAGGGGGATGGAGGCAATCAGCCCCAGCATTTT
cdr3_aa: CASSPGQGDGGNQPQHF

d_call: NA
v_call: TRBV30
clone_size: NA
j_call: TRBJ2-1
cdr3_nt: TGTGCCTGGAGTGTGATAAGGGAGGATGAGCAGTTCTTC
cdr3_aa: CAWSVIREDEQFF

d_call: NA
v_call: TRBV1
clone_size: NA
j_call: TRBJ2-7
cdr3_nt: TGCACCAGCAGCCAAGGACAGGGCGGGCGGGAGGCCGCCTACGAGCAGTACTTC
cdr3_aa: CTSSQGQGGREAAYEQYF

d_call: NA
v_call: TRBV28
clone_size: NA
j_call: TRBJ2-5
cdr3_nt: TGTGCCAGCAGTTTATCAAGGACAGTAGAGACCCAGTACTTC
cdr3_aa: CASSLSRTVETQYF

d_call: NA
v_call: TRBV11-2
clone_size: few
j_call: TRBJ2-7
cdr3_nt: TGTGCCAGCAGCTCAGGGGACCGACCCTACGAGCAGTACTTC
cdr3_aa: CASSSGDRPYEQYF

d_call: TRBD2
v_call: TRBV6-5
clone_size: NA
j_call: TRBJ2-1
cdr3_nt: TGTGCCAGCAGTTCCTCTTCTAGCGGGGGTGACAATGAGCAGTTCTTC
cdr3_aa: CASSSSSSGGDNEQFF

d_call: TRBD1
v_call: TRBV27
clone_size: NA
j_call: TRBJ1-3
cdr3_nt: TGTGCCAGCAGCCGTACACAGGGGGCTTACACCATATATTTT
cdr3_aa: CASSRTQGAYTIYF

d_call: NA
v_call: TRBV6-1
clone_size: few
j_call: TRBJ1-2
cdr3_nt: TGTGCCAGCAGTGACGGGGGGGAGGGGACCTTC
cdr3_aa: CASSDGGEGTF

d_call: TRBD1
v_call: TRBV6-5
clone_size: NA
j_call: TRBJ2-7
cdr3_nt: TGTGCCAGCAGTTCCCGACAGGGGCCTTTCTACGAGCAGTACTTC
cdr3_aa: CASSSRQGPFYEQYF

d_call: TRBD2
v_call: TRBV5-1
clone_size: NA
j_call: TRBJ2-1
cdr3_nt: TGCGCCAGCAGCTTGGGGACTAGCGGGAGGGCAAATGAGCAGTTCTTC
cdr3_aa: CASSLGTSGRANEQFF

d_call: NA
v_call: TRBV7-2
clone_size: NA
j_call: TRBJ2-2
cdr3_nt: TGTGCCAGCAGCTTACTGGCGGAGAACACCGGGGAGCTGTTTTTT
cdr3_aa: CASSLLAENTGELFF

d_call: NA
v_call: TRBV7-2
clone_size: NA
j_call: TRBJ2-7
cdr3_nt: TGTGCCAGCAGCTTAGGACGGAGAACCTACGAGCAGTACTTC
cdr3_aa: CASSLGRRTYEQYF

d_call: TRBD2
v_call: TRBV5-1
clone_size: NA
j_call: TRBJ2-5
cdr3_nt: TGCGCCAGCAGTTTCCCGGGGGGGTACCAAGAGACCCAGTACTTC
cdr3_aa: CASSFPGGYQETQYF

d_call: NA
v_call: TRBV19
clone_size: NA
j_call: TRBJ2-7
cdr3_nt: TGTGCCAGTAGTCGGCAGGCCCCCTACGAGCAGTACTTC
cdr3_aa: CASSRQAPYEQYF

d_call: TRBD2
v_call: TRBV4-1
clone_size: NA
j_call: TRBJ2-5
cdr3_nt: TGCGCCAGCAAGGGACTAGCAGATGAACAAGAGACCCAGTACTTC
cdr3_aa: CASKGLADEQETQYF

d_call: TRBD1
v_call: TRBV4-1
clone_size: NA
j_call: TRBJ2-4
cdr3_nt: TGCGCCAGCAGCCAAGAAAGGACAGGGGAACGGGAAAACATTCAGTACTTC
cdr3_aa: CASSQERTGERENIQYF

d_call: NA
v_call: TRBV2
clone_size: NA
j_call: TRBJ2-7
cdr3_nt: TGTGCCAGCAGTGACAAAAGGTCTAGATACGAGCAGTACTTC
cdr3_aa: CASSDKRSRYEQYF

d_call: NA
v_call: TRBV29-1
clone_size: NA
j_call: TRBJ2-3
cdr3_nt: TGCAGCGTATGGTGGGACTCCTGCACAGATACGCAGTATTTT
cdr3_aa: CSVWWDSCTDTQYF

d_call: NA
v_call: TRBV5-1
clone_size: NA
j_call: TRBJ2-7
cdr3_nt: TGCGCCAGCAGCTTCTTCTCCGGGATTGAGCAGTACTTC
cdr3_aa: CASSFFSGIEQYF

d_call: NA
v_call: TRBV7-9
clone_size: NA
j_call: TRBJ2-7
cdr3_nt: TGTGCCAGCAGCTCCGAGGAGGGCCGGGGCCACGAGCAGTACTTC
cdr3_aa: CASSSEEGRGHEQYF

d_call: TRBD1
v_call: TRBV7-2
clone_size: once
j_call: TRBJ1-4
cdr3_nt: TGTGCCAGCAGCCCGGACAGGGGGGAAAAGAATGAAAAACTGTTTTTT
cdr3_aa: CASSPDRGEKNEKLFF

d_call: TRBD2
v_call: TRBV6-1
clone_size: NA
j_call: TRBJ2-7
cdr3_nt: TGTGCCAGCAGTGCCGGACTAGAGGGTTACGAGCAGTACTTC
cdr3_aa: CASSAGLEGYEQYF

d_call: NA
v_call: TRBV7-2
clone_size: few
j_call: TRBJ2-5
cdr3_nt: TGTGCCAGCAACCTCATAATGGGACTCCAAGAGACCCAGTACTTC
cdr3_aa: CASNLIMGLQETQYF

d_call: TRBD1
v_call: TRBV6-1
clone_size: NA
j_call: TRBJ2-7
cdr3_nt: TGTGCCAGCAGTGACCGCCGGGACAGGGAGAGCTACGAGCAGTACTTC
cdr3_aa: CASSDRRDRESYEQYF

d_call: NA
v_call: TRBV11-3
clone_size: once
j_call: TRBJ2-7
cdr3_nt: TGTGCCAGCAGCCGACAGTCCTACGAGCAGTACTTC
cdr3_aa: CASSRQSYEQYF

d_call: NA
v_call: TRBV7-3
clone_size: NA
j_call: TRBJ2-6
cdr3_nt: TGTGCCAGCAGCTTAAATGATGAGGTGGGGCGGCCTGGGGCCAACGTCCTGACTTTC
cdr3_aa: CASSLNDEVGRPGANVLTF

d_call: TRBD1
v_call: TRBV19
clone_size: few
j_call: TRBJ2-2
cdr3_nt: TGTGCCAGTAGCGTCCGGGACAGGGCGGTCGGGGAGCTGTTTTTT
cdr3_aa: CASSVRDRAVGELFF

d_call: TRBD1
v_call: TRBV11-3
clone_size: NA
j_call: TRBJ2-4
cdr3_nt: TGTGCCAGCAGCTCCGGGACAGGGGGCGCAGACATTCAGTACTTC
cdr3_aa: CASSSGTGGADIQYF

d_call: NA
v_call: TRBV25-1
clone_size: NA
j_call: TRBJ1-2
cdr3_nt: TGTGCCAGCAGTGAGATACAGGGAGGGGACTATGGCTACACCTTC
cdr3_aa: CASSEIQGGDYGYTF

d_call: NA
v_call: TRBV6-5
clone_size: NA
j_call: TRBJ1-1
cdr3_nt: TGTGCCAGCAGTCAGGGGTTTGAAGCTTTCTTT
cdr3_aa: CASSQGFEAFF

d_call: NA
v_call: TRBV21-1
clone_size: few
j_call: TRBJ2-5
cdr3_nt: TGTGCCAGCAGCAATGGACTAGCGGGAGGGACCCAGTACTTC
cdr3_aa: CASSNGLAGGTQYF

d_call: NA
v_call: TRBV12-5
clone_size: NA
j_call: TRBJ2-7
cdr3_nt: TGTGCTAGTGCCCCCGGGGGAGATATATCCGAGCAGTACTTC
cdr3_aa: CASAPGGDISEQYF

d_call: NA
v_call: TRBV5-6
clone_size: NA
j_call: TRBJ1-2
cdr3_nt: TGTGCCAGCAGCTTGGGGGGGGTAGGGGACGAACCTAACTATGGCTACACCTTC
cdr3_aa: CASSLGGVGDEPNYGYTF

d_call: TRBD2
v_call: TRBV6-5
clone_size: NA
j_call: TRBJ2-1
cdr3_nt: TGTGCCAGCAGTTACTCGTATCTAGCGGGAGTGCAGTTCTTC
cdr3_aa: CASSYSYLAGVQFF

d_call: NA
v_call: TRBV2
clone_size: NA
j_call: TRBJ1-4
cdr3_nt: TGTGCCAGCAGTGGAGGCAGGAAGGGGCCTAATGAAAAACTGTTTTTT
cdr3_aa: CASSGGRKGPNEKLFF

d_call: NA
v_call: TRBV6-5
clone_size: once
j_call: TRBJ2-1
cdr3_nt: TGTGCCAGCAGTTCATTGAGGTTAGCGCGGGGCCATGAGCAGTTCTTC
cdr3_aa: CASSSLRLARGHEQFF

d_call: TRBD2
v_call: TRBV14
clone_size: NA
j_call: TRBJ2-3
cdr3_nt: TGTGCCAGCAGCCACCCTAGCGGGAGTCCAGATACGCAGTATTTT
cdr3_aa: CASSHPSGSPDTQYF